Each of the 5 T cell receptor beta chains below was sequenced from the same sample in a study of T cells in Graves' hyperthyroidism and ophthalmopathy. TCR beta CDR3 regions were amplified from RNA transcripts. Carried out on the TCR CDR3, a first-round RT-PCR used the HTBI primer set. TCRdb ran MiXCR on the multiplex PCR reads and lists one entry per CDR3 protein. The sample includes 400,000 to 500,000 distinct CDR3 sequences, around 15% of them seen just once. The sequenced material came from blood. These receptors were obtained from a man aged 18 to 30 with Graves' ophthalmopathy.

Regarding this clonotype: A much larger clone is a single base away; this may be a read error. V and J are TRBV20-1 and TRBJ2-1, with 8 bases that match TRBD2. The CDR3 sequence is 15 residues long. The germline CDR1 and CDR2 sequences are DFQATT and SNEGSKA (reference sequence). The CDR3 spells CGAPLAGGVYNEQFF. The CDR3 DNA follows: TGCGGTGCCCCGCTGGCGGGAGGTGTTTACAATGAGCAGTTCTTC.

The sample holds many counts of this clonotype. The V and J genes are TRBV2 and TRBJ2-1; TRBD2 matches 9 bases. Looked up from germline, CDR1 is SNHLY and CDR2 is FYNNEI. This CDR3 spans 16 amino acids. With 6 bases clipped from V and 9 bases from J, the junction kept 15 bases outside the gene matches. The CDR3 region has the DNA TGTGCCAGCAGAACGGGGTTAGCGGGGGCCGGGGGTGAGCAGTTCTTC. Translated, it gives CASRTGLAGAGGEQFF. The whole variable domain, remainder taken from reference TRBV2 and TRBJ2-1, is EPEVTQTPSHQVTQMGQEVILRCVPISNHLYFYWYRQILGQKVEFLVSFYNNEISEKSEIFDDQFSVERPDGSNFTLKIRSTKLEDSAMYFCASRTGLAGAGGEQFFGPGTRLTVL.

This clonotype was recorded many times. The chain links TRBV6-5 to TRBJ1-5; 7 bases agree with TRBD1. CDR1 and CDR2 (germline): MNHEY, SVGAGI. The CDR3 has 15 residues. V lost 0 bases to trimming and J lost 6 bases; unmatched junction nucleotides: 5. Written as DNA, the CDR3 is TGTGCCAGCAGTTACTCCCGGGACAGCGGTCAGCCCCAGCATTTT. It translates to CASSYSRDSGQPQHF.

This clonotype occurred many times. The J gene is TRBJ1-1, the V gene TRBV30; a weak D match, TRBD1 (5 bases). CDR3 length: 14 amino acids. Germline V gene sequence: CDR1 GTSNPN, CDR2 SVGIG (reference sequence). V lost 3 bases to trimming and J lost 0 bases, with 11 bases between them. The CDR3, as DNA: TGTGCCTGGAGGAAGAAGGGGCTGAACACTGAAGCTTTCTTT. It codes for CAWRKKGLNTEAFF.

This chain links TRBV20-1 with TRBJ1-1; possible D gene TRBD1, 5 bases. Trimming removed 6 bases from V and 0 bases from J, with 11 bases in between. This CDR3 spans 13 amino acids. The germline CDR1 and CDR2 sequences are DFQATT and SNEGSKA (reference sequence). The CDR3 loop reads CSARARLNTEAFF. The CDR3 bases are TGCAGTGCCAGGGCTCGGCTGAACACTGAAGCTTTCTTT.